This T cell receptor beta chain was obtained from a study of blood T cell repertoires in COVID-19. Method: immunoSEQ multiplex PCR; TCRdb's copy keeps in-frame clones and lacks some. The sample lists tens of thousands of clones; roughly 90% were seen once. The V gene lost 5 bases and the J gene lost 0 bases, with 17 bases spanning the gap. The CDR3 is 17 residues long. Looked up from germline, CDR1 is SGHDN and CDR2 is FVKESK. Sequencing was done on a sample of peripheral blood. The J gene is TRBJ2-1, the V gene TRBV14; D perhaps matches TRBD2 (7 bases). The clonotype was recovered from a woman of 80 years or more with acute or convalescent COVID-19. CDR3: CASSGRGSGFSYNEQFF. CDR3 nucleotide sequence: TGTGCCAGCAGCGGGAGGGGGTCGGGGTTCTCCTACAATGAGCAGTTCTTC.